A selection of T cell receptor beta chains follows, all from one sample in a study of early T cells in non-severe SARS-CoV-2 infection. TCRdb reanalysed the 5' RACE reads using MiXCR and keeps one entry per CDR3 protein. The table records 60,000 to 75,000 distinct CDR3 sequences, around 10% of them present only once. Specimen: whole blood. The receptors derive from an adult who was a healthcare worker with PCR-confirmed SARS-CoV-2 infection or an uninfected control (not recorded which). The CDR3 runs from the conserved cysteine through the conserved F or W. A D gene is named only where the DNA matches it firmly. Clone sizes are given selectively: once, few, many, or a class where the clone is expanded.

j_gene,v_gene,abundance,d_gene,CDR3aa,CDR3nt
TRBJ2-2,TRBV18,few,TRBD1,CASYLTGWTGELFF,TGTGCCAGCTACTTGACAGGGTGGACCGGGGAGCTGTTTTTT
TRBJ1-2,TRBV19,medium-sized,TRBD1,CASSIPTGAYTF,TGTGCCAGTAGTATCCCGACAGGGGCCTACACCTTC
TRBJ2-1,TRBV4-1,few,.,CASSDGGNSYEQFF,TGCGCCAGCAGTGACGGGGGAAACTCCTATGAGCAGTTCTTC
TRBJ2-3,TRBV27,.,TRBD2,CASSFRSGGPDTQYF,TGTGCCAGCAGTTTTAGAAGCGGGGGGCCAGATACGCAGTATTTT
TRBJ2-7,TRBV19,.,TRBD2,CASSFTGGKQYF,TGTGCCAGTAGTTTTACGGGGGGGAAGCAGTACTTC
TRBJ1-1,TRBV11-3,.,.,CASSPGASSNTEAFF,TGTGCCAGCAGCCCCGGGGCCAGCTCGAACACTGAAGCTTTCTTT
TRBJ2-5,TRBV6-5,.,.,CATRLPQETQYF,TGTGCCACCAGACTACCCCAAGAGACCCAGTACTTC
TRBJ1-5,TRBV20-1,.,.,CSAKLTGEEYSNQPQHF,TGCAGTGCAAAACTGACGGGGGAGGAATATAGCAATCAGCCCCAGCATTTT
TRBJ2-1,TRBV4-1,few,.,CASSQGQGWNEQFF,TGCGCCAGCAGCCAAGGTCAGGGTTGGAATGAGCAGTTCTTC
TRBJ2-7,TRBV28,many,.,CASSVSFTSYEQYF,TGTGCCAGCTCAGTTTCCTTTACGAGTTACGAGCAGTACTTC
TRBJ2-5,TRBV6-1,.,TRBD2,CASSPGGGTKETQYF,TGTGCCAGCAGCCCCGGGGGAGGGACTAAAGAGACCCAGTACTTC
TRBJ1-1,TRBV12-5,many,.,CASGLRGAEAFF,TGTGCTAGTGGTTTGCGGGGGGCTGAAGCTTTCTTT
TRBJ2-2,TRBV11-2,.,.,CASSLGVLANTGELFF,TGTGCCAGCAGCCTAGGAGTCCTGGCGAACACCGGGGAGCTGTTTTTT
TRBJ1-4,TRBV19,.,.,CASSPTGVEKLFF,TGTGCCAGTAGTCCGACCGGGGTTGAAAAACTGTTTTTT
TRBJ2-6,TRBV6-6,many,.,CASRTGATGANVLTF,TGTGCCAGCAGGACTGGTGCTACTGGGGCCAACGTCCTGACTTTC
TRBJ2-1,TRBV7-6,.,TRBD2,CASSLAASGSYEQFF,TGTGCCAGCAGCTTAGCAGCTAGCGGGAGCTATGAGCAGTTCTTC
TRBJ2-7,TRBV27,.,TRBD1,CASSHRGSSYEQYF,TGTGCCAGCAGTCACAGGGGGAGCTCCTACGAGCAGTACTTC
TRBJ1-1,TRBV2,many,.,CASSGDMNTEAFF,TGTGCCAGCAGTGGGGACATGAACACTGAAGCTTTCTTT
TRBJ2-1,TRBV7-9,many,TRBD2,CASSLGVAGGLDEQFF,TGTGCCAGCAGCTTAGGTGTAGCGGGAGGTCTGGATGAGCAGTTCTTC
TRBJ2-1,TRBV7-3,many,.,CASSPTSMGRHLFF,TGTGCCAGCAGCCCGACTTCGATGGGGAGACACCTGTTCTTC
TRBJ2-2,TRBV11-2,.,.,CASSLGLANTGELFF,TGTGCCAGCAGCTTAGGGTTAGCGAACACCGGGGAGCTGTTTTTT
TRBJ2-1,TRBV30,.,.,CAWSVSRIFSYNEQFF,TGTGCCTGGAGTGTGTCCCGGATTTTCTCCTACAATGAGCAGTTCTTC
TRBJ2-1,TRBV19,many,TRBD2,CASSIPRGAGMNEQFF,TGTGCCAGTAGTATCCCCCGGGGAGCGGGGATGAATGAGCAGTTCTTC
TRBJ2-5,TRBV30,.,.,CARGGARTQYF,TGTGCCAGGGGGGGGGCACGGACCCAGTACTTC
TRBJ2-7,TRBV7-9,few,.,CASSFPGSSYEQYF,TGTGCCAGCAGCTTCCCCGGAAGCTCCTACGAGCAGTACTTC
TRBJ2-1,TRBV12-3/TRBV12-4,many,.,CASSLRGNEQFF,TGTGCCAGCAGTTTAAGGGGAAATGAGCAGTTCTTC
TRBJ2-6,TRBV7-6,.,.,CASSLERSGANVLTF,TGTGCCAGCAGCTTAGAGCGCTCTGGGGCCAACGTCCTGACTTTC
TRBJ1-5,TRBV6-5,few,.,CATAKGGSNQPQHF,TGTGCCACCGCAAAGGGGGGTAGCAATCAGCCCCAGCATTTT
TRBJ2-4,TRBV29-1,.,TRBD2,CSGLGREGLIQYF,TGCAGCGGCCTCGGGCGGGAGGGCCTCATTCAGTACTTC
TRBJ2-7,TRBV3-1,.,TRBD1,CASSQGSGGTPYEQYF,TGTGCCAGCAGCCAAGGCTCAGGGGGCACACCCTACGAGCAGTACTTC
TRBJ2-7,TRBV21-1,few,.,CASSNEPSSLPLALYF,TGTGCCAGCAGCAATGAACCGTCCTCCCTCCCCCTAGCCTTGTACTTC
TRBJ2-1,TRBV2,few,TRBD2,CASSRLAGHNEQFF,TGTGCCAGCAGTAGGCTAGCGGGTCACAATGAGCAGTTCTTC
TRBJ2-7,TRBV29-1,few,TRBD2,CSVRLAREQYF,TGCAGCGTTCGACTAGCGAGGGAGCAGTACTTC
TRBJ2-7,TRBV12-3/TRBV12-4,few,TRBD1,CASSLGTGDEQYF,TGTGCCAGCAGTCTTGGGACAGGCGACGAGCAGTACTTC
TRBJ1-1,TRBV27,.,.,CASSLSEEGSEAFF,TGTGCCAGCAGTTTATCGGAGGAGGGTTCTGAAGCTTTCTTT
TRBJ1-1,TRBV29-1,.,TRBD1,CSVVQGGRTEAFF,TGCAGCGTTGTTCAGGGGGGTCGAACTGAAGCTTTCTTT
TRBJ2-2,TRBV18,.,.,CASSPRAATGELFF,TGTGCCAGCTCACCGCGAGCCGCCACCGGGGAGCTGTTTTTT
TRBJ2-3,TRBV29-1,.,.,CSGRDILTDTQYF,TGCAGCGGCCGGGACATTCTCACAGATACGCAGTATTTT
TRBJ2-2,TRBV20-1,.,.,CSASWADPTGELFF,TGCAGTGCTAGTTGGGCGGACCCTACCGGGGAGCTGTTTTTT
TRBJ2-7,TRBV6-5,few,.,CASSGGGGLYLYEQYF,TGTGCCAGCTCAGGAGGGGGCGGGTTATACCTCTACGAGCAGTACTTC